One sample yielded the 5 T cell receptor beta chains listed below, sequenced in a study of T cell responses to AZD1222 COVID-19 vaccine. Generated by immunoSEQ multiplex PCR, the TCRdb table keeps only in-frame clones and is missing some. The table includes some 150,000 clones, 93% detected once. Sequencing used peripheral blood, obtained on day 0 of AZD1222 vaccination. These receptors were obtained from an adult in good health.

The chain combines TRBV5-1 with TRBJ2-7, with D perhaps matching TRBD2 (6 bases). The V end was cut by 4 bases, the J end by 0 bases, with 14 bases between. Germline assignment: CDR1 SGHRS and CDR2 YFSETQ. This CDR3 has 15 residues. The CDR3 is CASSALASSSYEQYF. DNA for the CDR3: TGCGCCAGCAGCGCCCTAGCGTCGAGCTCCTACGAGCAGTACTTC.

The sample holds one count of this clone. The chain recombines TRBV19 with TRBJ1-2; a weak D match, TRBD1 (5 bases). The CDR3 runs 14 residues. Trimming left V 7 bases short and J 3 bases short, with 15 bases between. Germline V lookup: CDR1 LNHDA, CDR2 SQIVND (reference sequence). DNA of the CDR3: TGTGCCAGTAACCCCGGAGGGGCATACTATGGCTACACCTTC. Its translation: CASNPGGAYYGYTF. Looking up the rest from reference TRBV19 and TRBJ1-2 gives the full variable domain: DGGITQSPKYLFRKEGQNVTLSCEQNLNHDAMYWYRQDPGQGLRLIYYSQIVNDFQKGDIAEGYSVSREKKESFPLTVTSAQKNPTAFYLCASNPGGAYYGYTFGSGTRLTVV.

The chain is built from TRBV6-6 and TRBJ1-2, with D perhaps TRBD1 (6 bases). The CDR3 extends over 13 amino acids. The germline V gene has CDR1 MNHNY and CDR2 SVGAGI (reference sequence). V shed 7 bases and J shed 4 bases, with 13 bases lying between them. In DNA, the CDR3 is TGTGCCAGCAAGCCGGACAGCGTCTATGGCTACACCTTC. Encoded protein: CASKPDSVYGYTF.

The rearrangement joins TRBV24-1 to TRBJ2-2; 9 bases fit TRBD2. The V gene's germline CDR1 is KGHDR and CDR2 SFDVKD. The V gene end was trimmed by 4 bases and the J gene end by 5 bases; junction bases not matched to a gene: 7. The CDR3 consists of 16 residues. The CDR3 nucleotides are TGTGCCACCAGTGACTTAGCGGGAGACGGGACCGGGGAGCTGTTTTTT. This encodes CATSDLAGDGTGELFF.

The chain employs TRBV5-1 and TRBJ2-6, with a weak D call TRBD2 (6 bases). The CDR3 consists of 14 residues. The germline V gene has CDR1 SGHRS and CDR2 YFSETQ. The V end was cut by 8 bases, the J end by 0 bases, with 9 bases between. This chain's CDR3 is CASRRDSGANVLTF. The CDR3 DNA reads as TGCGCCAGTAGGCGGGACTCTGGGGCCAACGTCCTGACTTTC.